The clone carrying this TCR beta chain was seen only once. The data are from a study of T cell responses to AZD1222 COVID-19 vaccine. Trimming took off 9 bases at V and 4 bases at J, with 16 bases between the two ends. Germline V lookup: CDR1 LNHDA, CDR2 SQIVND (reference sequence). The CDR3 consists of 13 residues. Libraries were prepared by immunoSEQ multiplex PCR; TCRdb keeps only in-frame clonotypes and omits some of them. This sample has some 98,000 clones, with approximately 90% found just once. Source: peripheral blood, taken on day 0 of AZD1222 vaccination. The genes are TRBV19 and TRBJ2-7, with D perhaps TRBD1 (6 bases). This sequence was found in an adult in good health. The CDR3: CASQQGGGYEQYF. The DNA for the CDR3 is TGTGCCAGCCAACAGGGCGGTGGGTACGAGCAGTACTTC.